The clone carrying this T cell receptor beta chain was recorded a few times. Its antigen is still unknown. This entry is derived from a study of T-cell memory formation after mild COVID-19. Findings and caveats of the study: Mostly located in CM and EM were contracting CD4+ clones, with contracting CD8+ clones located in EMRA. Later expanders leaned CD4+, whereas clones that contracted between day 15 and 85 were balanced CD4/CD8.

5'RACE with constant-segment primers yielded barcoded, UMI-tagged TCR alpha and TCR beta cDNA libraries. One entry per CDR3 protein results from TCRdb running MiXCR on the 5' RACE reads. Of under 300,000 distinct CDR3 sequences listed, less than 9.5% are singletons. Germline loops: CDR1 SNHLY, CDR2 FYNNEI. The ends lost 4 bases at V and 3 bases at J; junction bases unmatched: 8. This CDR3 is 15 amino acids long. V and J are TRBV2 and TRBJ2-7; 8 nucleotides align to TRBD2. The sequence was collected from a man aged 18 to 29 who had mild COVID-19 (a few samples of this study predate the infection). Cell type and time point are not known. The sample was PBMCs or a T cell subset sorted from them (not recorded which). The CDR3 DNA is TGTGCCAGCAGTGGCCAAGGAGCGGGGGTCTACGAGCAGTACGTC. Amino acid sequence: CASSGQGAGVYEQYV.